This T cell receptor (beta chain) was identified in a study of T-cell reconstitution after alpha-beta-depleted transplantation in children. Study conclusions and caveats: T-cell numbers and diversity, one year after transplant, stemmed largely from T cells that were newly produced.

This clonotype was observed many times. Its antigen is unidentified. Unique molecular identifiers featured in how the TCRbeta library was prepared. TCRdb analysed the PCR reads with MiXCR anew, one entry per CDR3 protein. The sample shows 140,000 or so distinct CDR3 sequences, 8.8% of them seen only once. Deletions cut 5 bases from V and 0 bases from J, with 17 bases between. The CDR3 is made up of 17 amino acids. Germline loops: CDR1 MDHEN, CDR2 SYDVKM. The specimen was PBMCs, mostly from graft donor cells, collected 180 days after TCRalphabeta/CD19-depleted stem cell transplant. This chain connects TRBV28 to TRBJ2-1; D is uncertain. The receptor's source is a female patient younger than 10 who had a stem cell transplant for congenital amegakaryocytic thrombocytopenia, so the T cells may come from the graft donor. CDR3 DNA sequence: TGTGCCAGCAGTCCCTGGGAAGGGCCTAGCTCCTACAATGAGCAGTTCTTC. It yields the protein CASSPWEGPSSYNEQFF.